This T cell receptor (beta chain) appears in the sequencing data of a study of CD8 T cells in ankylosing spondylitis. Deletions cut 3 bases from V and 10 bases from J, with 10 bases between. The CDR3 is made up of 12 amino acids. Germline CDR1 and CDR2: SNHLY and FYNNEI. In making TCR beta libraries, quantitative 5'-RACE with molecular barcodes was used. TCRdb re-derived calls from the 5' RACE reads in MiXCR, one entry per CDR3 protein. The sample holds under 850,000 distinct CDR3 sequences, roughly 20% seen once. Study observations and caveats: For ankylosing spondylitis blood, a TCR beta motif of 8 or 9 highly homologous variants appeared characteristic. Disease-linked clones reportedly concentrated significantly in matched ankylosing spondylitis synovial fluid.

Of note for this clonotype: Its antigen is currently unknown.

The TCR sequence derives from a male donor with ankylosing spondylitis. The sample was blood, either unsorted or a sorted T cell fraction (not recorded which). V usage is TRBV2 and J usage is TRBJ2-1, with a possible D match to TRBD1 (5 bases). In DNA form, the CDR3 reads TGTGCCAGCAGTGACCAGGGTTTCGAGCAGTTCTTC. Residues: CASSDQGFEQFF.